The TCR beta chain under discussion was sequenced for a study of T cells in women clearing cervical HPV infection (dated 2018 in TCRdb). Study-wide context: The cases were 25 to 30 women with histologically confirmed HPV16-related CIN3 or worse, and 2 of those women had invasive cancers. The controls were some 23 women whose single incident HPV16 infection cleared within 12 months with no development of precancer or cancer. An exploratory proof-of-principle case-control study, nested within the Guanacaste HPV Natural History Study in Costa Rica, was conducted to compare TCR repertoires across cervical HPV16 outcomes. Among cases, blood sampling came a median of approximately 150 days after lesion detection, with an interquartile range of roughly 80 to 220 days. HLA typing was available for only a few women, so HLA type could not be excluded as a confounder. Median age was about 30 years in cases versus approximately 37 in controls, and baseline characteristics did not differ significantly. The parent cohort enrolled some 10,000 women aged 18 or older in Guanacaste, Costa Rica, during about 1992 to 1994 and followed them for approximately 7 years. Cases and controls were matched on age within five years and on year of sample collection. Five blinded duplicates per group were added as quality controls, so that about 60 samples were obtained: approximately 50 participants and around 10 replicates. Blood from cases was collected at the visit at which the lesion was first identified, whereas blood from controls was collected once infection was no longer detected.

As encoded in the germline V gene, CDR1 is SGHNT while CDR2 is YENEEA. Cut back by 1 base and 5 bases, the V and J ends lie 8 bases apart. The CDR3, cysteine through phenylalanine, is 13 amino acids long. Only the CDR3 bases that were read are kept: 30 of them, in frame from base 1. The investigation overall reported the following: TRBV6-7 relative abundance was lower in cases than in controls (around 0.11% versus 0.15%; Bonferroni P = 0.0008). The cross-sectional design could not show whether associations preceded infection or resulted from it; effector/memory subsets and HPV-specific T cells were not isolated. Because T-cell numbers per sample were unknown, differences in richness could reflect varying T-cell content rather than repertoire biology. CIN3+ cases had significantly higher TCR repertoire richness than controls across sequencing depths, but evenness did not differ between the groups. Random forest classifiers that combined richness and V gene abundances separated cases from controls with an estimated AUC of around 0.83.

Every participant had a single incident cervical HPV16 infection, and prevalent HPV16 infections were excluded. Cervical HPV DNA was detected with MY09/MY11 PCR, and genotyping was done by dot-blot hybridization. Around 16 mL of heparinized blood were centrifuged, and the buffy coat was aliquoted, frozen at -30°C, then stored at -80°C. Genomic DNA was extracted from buffy coat specimens using QIAGEN kits. A word on this clone: Its antigen is currently not known. The missing CDR3 end, 3 residues past where the read stops, is filled in from the germline J gene.

The immunoSEQ assay used multiplex PCR to amplify TCR beta CDR3 regions from an average of roughly 1,200 ng of genomic DNA per sample. Primer bias was corrected in the assay by using a complete synthetic TCR repertoire to establish an amplification baseline. Amplicons were sequenced on the Illumina platform. In the paper's pipeline: Sequences were error-corrected by clustering with frequency ratios and a modified nearest-neighbor algorithm and were then analyzed in the immunoSEQ Analyzer with IMGT gene definitions. At each rarefaction depth, TCR richness and evenness were averaged across 20 rarefaction repeats, and samples with fewer sequences than that depth were excluded. Wilcoxon rank sum tests with FDR correction were used to compare relative abundances of V, D and J genes between the groups. Blinded duplicates gave an intraclass correlation of more than 90% for TCR richness and an average of roughly 82% across 66 gene segments. In TCRdb, the immuneACCESS table is reduced to in-frame sequences with V and J assigned. These tables do not hold every clone; where another copy was compared, an unresolved V gene accounts for under half, and the others remain unexplained. The V and J calls and clone size are taken from that table; D and trimming were inferred from the DNA. The sample table on file contains approximately 35,000 clones. Around 1.7% of the sample goes to the ten largest clones.

This receptor chain uses TRBV11-3 and TRBJ1-1; perhaps TRBD1 is the D gene, with 5 bases matching. Sequences were obtained from blood buffy coat. The sequence was obtained from a woman between 18 and 70 years old with a cervical HPV16 infection that either progressed to CIN3+ or cleared (not recorded which). For the CDR3, the sequence is CASSLAGGTEAFF. CDR3 DNA (partial): TGTGCCAGCAGCTTAGCTGGGGGGACTGAA.